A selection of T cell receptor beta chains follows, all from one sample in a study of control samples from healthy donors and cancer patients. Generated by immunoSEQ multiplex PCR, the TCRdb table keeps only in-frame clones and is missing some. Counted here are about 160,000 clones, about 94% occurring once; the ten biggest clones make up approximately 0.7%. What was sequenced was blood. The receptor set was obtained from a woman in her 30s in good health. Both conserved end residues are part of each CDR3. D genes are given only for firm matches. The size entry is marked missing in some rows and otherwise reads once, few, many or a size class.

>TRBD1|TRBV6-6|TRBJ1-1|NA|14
TGTGCCAGCACCTACAGGGGGGAGGACACTGAAGCTTTCTTT
CASTYRGEDTEAFF
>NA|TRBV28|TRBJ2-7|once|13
TGTGCCAGCAGCCGGGAATTCTCCTACGAGCAGTACTTC
CASSREFSYEQYF
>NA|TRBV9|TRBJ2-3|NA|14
TGTGCCAGCAGCGTAGGCAGATCCACAGATACGCAGTATTTT
CASSVGRSTDTQYF
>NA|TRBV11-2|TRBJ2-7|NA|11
TGTGCCAGCAGCCAGACGGGCGAGCAGTACTTC
CASSQTGEQYF
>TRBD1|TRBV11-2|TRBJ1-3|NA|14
TGTGCCAGCAGCTTGATGACAGGGGGAAACACCATATATTTT
CASSLMTGGNTIYF
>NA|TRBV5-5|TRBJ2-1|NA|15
TGTGCCAGCAGCCCAAGCTTTCAAACAGGACCTTGGCAGTTCTTC
CASSPSFQTGPWQFF
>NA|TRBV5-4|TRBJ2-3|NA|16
TGTGCCAGCAGCTCTCCCGGGACAACTCGCACAGATACGCAGTATTTT
CASSSPGTTRTDTQYF
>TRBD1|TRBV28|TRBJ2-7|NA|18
TGTGCCAGCAGTTCACAACCGGGACAGGGGGCCTTCTCCTCCGAGCAGTACTTC
CASSSQPGQGAFSSEQYF
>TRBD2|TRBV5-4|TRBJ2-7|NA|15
TGTGCCAGCATTCCGGATCCCTTAGCGGGAGGGGAGCAGTACTTC
CASIPDPLAGGEQYF
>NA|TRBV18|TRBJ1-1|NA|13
TGTGCCAGCTCACCAGGGGCTGGCACTGAAGCTTTCTTT
CASSPGAGTEAFF
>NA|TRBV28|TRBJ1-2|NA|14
TGTGCCAGCAGTGATCCGGACTGGAGCTATGGCTACACCTTC
CASSDPDWSYGYTF
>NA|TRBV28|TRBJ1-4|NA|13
TGTGCCAGCATCGAGGGGAGGAATGAAAAACTGTTTTTT
CASIEGRNEKLFF
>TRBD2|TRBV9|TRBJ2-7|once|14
TGTGCCAGCAGTGAGGGACTAGCGGCCTACGAGCAGTACTTC
CASSEGLAAYEQYF
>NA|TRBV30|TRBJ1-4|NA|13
TGTGCCTACCGGGCCCAGCCTAATGAAAAACTGTTTTTT
CAYRAQPNEKLFF
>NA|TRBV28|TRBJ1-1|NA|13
TGTGCCAGCAGTTTGGAGGGGCTGACTGAAGCTTTCTTT
CASSLEGLTEAFF
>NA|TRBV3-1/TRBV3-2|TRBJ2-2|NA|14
TGTGCCAGCAGCCCAACCCCGGGCACCGGGGAGCTGTTTTTT
CASSPTPGTGELFF
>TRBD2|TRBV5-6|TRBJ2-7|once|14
TGTGCCAGCAGCCCCGGGACTAGCGGTTACGAGCAGTACTTC
CASSPGTSGYEQYF
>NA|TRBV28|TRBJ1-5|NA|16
TGTGCCAGCAGTCTCCGGACGGTTTATAGCAATCAGCCCCAGCATTTT
CASSLRTVYSNQPQHF
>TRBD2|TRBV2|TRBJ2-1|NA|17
TGTGCCAGCAGTGAATTCTTGACTAGCGGAGGCTACAATGAGCAGTTCTTC
CASSEFLTSGGYNEQFF
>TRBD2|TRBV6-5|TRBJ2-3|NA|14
TGTGCCAGCAGTCGACTAGCGGGATCAGATACGCAGTATTTT
CASSRLAGSDTQYF
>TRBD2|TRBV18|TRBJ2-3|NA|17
TGTGCCAGCTCGAAGGTCGCGGGTAGCGGGAGCACAGATACGCAGTATTTT
CASSKVAGSGSTDTQYF
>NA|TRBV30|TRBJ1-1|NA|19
TGTGCCTGGAGTCCCGTAGGTAGCGGGGGGCCGATCACGAACACTGAAGCTTTCTTT
CAWSPVGSGGPITNTEAFF
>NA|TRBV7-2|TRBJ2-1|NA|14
TGTGCCAGCAGCTTTAGCGGCTTCGGCGATGAGCAGTTCTTC
CASSFSGFGDEQFF
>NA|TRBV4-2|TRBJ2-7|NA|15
TGTGCCAGCAGCCAGGGACTGAGCGTATCCTACGAGCAGTACTTC
CASSQGLSVSYEQYF
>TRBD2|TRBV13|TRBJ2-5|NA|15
TGTGCCAGCAGCTTAACTAGCGGGGTCCAAGAGACCCAGTACTTC
CASSLTSGVQETQYF
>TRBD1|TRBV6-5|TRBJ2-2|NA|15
TGTGCCAGCGGACCCGGGACAGGGGTGACCGGGGAGCTGTTTTTT
CASGPGTGVTGELFF
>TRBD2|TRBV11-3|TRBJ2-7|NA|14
TGTGCCAGCAGCCGGGGACTAGCGGGATACGAGCAGTACTTC
CASSRGLAGYEQYF
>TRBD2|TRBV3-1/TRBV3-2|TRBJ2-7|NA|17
TGTGCCAGCAGCCAAGGGTTATTAGCGGGAGCCCCCTACGAGCAGTACTTC
CASSQGLLAGAPYEQYF
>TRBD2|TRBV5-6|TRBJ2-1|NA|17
TGTGCCAGCAGCTTGTACTCCGGGACTAGTGGCTACAATGAGCAGTTCTTC
CASSLYSGTSGYNEQFF
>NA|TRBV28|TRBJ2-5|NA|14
TGTGCCAGCAGGGGACCCGGGCCTCAGGAGACCCAGTACTTC
CASRGPGPQETQYF
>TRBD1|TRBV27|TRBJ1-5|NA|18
TGTGCCAGCAGTGCCCGACAGGGGGCGAGAAATAGCAATCAGCCCCAGCATTTT
CASSARQGARNSNQPQHF
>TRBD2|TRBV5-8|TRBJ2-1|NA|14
TGTGCCAGCAGCTTGGGACTAGCGGGAGGCGAGCAGTTCTTC
CASSLGLAGGEQFF
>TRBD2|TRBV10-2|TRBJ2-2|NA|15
TGCGCCAGCAGTTTAGCGGGGGTAAACACCGGGGAGCTGTTTTTT
CASSLAGVNTGELFF
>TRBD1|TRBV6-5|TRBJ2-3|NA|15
TGTGCCAGCAGTTACGCCGACAGGGACACAGATACGCAGTATTTT
CASSYADRDTDTQYF
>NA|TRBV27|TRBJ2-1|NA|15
TGTGCCAGCAAGGGTAACTTGGGCTCCTACAATGAGCAGTTCTTC
CASKGNLGSYNEQFF
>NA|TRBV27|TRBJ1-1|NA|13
TGTGCCAGCTGGAGCGGGATGAACACTGAAGCTTTCTTT
CASWSGMNTEAFF
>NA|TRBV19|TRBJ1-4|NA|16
TGTGCCAGTACCCCCGGACAGTTTGCAACTAATGAAAAACTGTTTTTT
CASTPGQFATNEKLFF
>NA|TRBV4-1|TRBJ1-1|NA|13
TGCGCCAGCAGCCAAGATCGGGACCTTGAAGCTTTCTTT
CASSQDRDLEAFF
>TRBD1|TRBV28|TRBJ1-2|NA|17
TGTGCCAGCAGTTATCAACTGGCCACAGGGGAGGAATATGGCTACACCTTC
CASSYQLATGEEYGYTF
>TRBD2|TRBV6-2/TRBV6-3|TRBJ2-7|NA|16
TGTGCCAGCAGTTACTCAGCGGGAGGGGCCTCCTACGAGCAGTACTTC
CASSYSAGGASYEQYF
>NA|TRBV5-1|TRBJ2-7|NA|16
TGCGCCAGCAGAGTTGGTCACGGAGACAGCTCCTACGAGCAGTACTTC
CASRVGHGDSSYEQYF
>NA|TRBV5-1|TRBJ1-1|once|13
TGCGCCAGCAGCTTACGACCGGACACTGAAGCTTTCTTT
CASSLRPDTEAFF